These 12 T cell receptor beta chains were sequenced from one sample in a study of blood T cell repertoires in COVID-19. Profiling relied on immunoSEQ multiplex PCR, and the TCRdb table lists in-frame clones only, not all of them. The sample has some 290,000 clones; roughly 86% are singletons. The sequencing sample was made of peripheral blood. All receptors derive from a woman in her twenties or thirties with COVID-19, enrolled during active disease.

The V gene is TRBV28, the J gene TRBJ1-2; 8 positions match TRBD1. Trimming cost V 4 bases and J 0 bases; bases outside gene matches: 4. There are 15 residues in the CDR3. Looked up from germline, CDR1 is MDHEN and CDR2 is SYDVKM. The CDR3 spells CASSSSGGPNYGYTF. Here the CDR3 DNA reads TGTGCCAGCAGTTCCTCAGGGGGCCCTAACTATGGCTACACCTTC.

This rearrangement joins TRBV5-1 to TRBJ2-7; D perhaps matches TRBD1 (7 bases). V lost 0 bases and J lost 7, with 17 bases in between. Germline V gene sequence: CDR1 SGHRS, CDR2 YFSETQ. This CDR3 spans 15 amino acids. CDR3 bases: TGCGCCAGCAGCTTGGTTGCAGGGGGTGGGAGGGAGCAGTACTTC. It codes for CASSLVAGGGREQYF.

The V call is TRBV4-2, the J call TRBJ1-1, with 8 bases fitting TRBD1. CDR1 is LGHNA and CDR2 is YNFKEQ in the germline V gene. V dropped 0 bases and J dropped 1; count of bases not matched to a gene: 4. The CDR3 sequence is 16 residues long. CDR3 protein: CASSQDPGTGNTEAFF. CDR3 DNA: TGTGCCAGCAGCCAAGACCCGGGGACAGGGAACACTGAAGCTTTCTTT.

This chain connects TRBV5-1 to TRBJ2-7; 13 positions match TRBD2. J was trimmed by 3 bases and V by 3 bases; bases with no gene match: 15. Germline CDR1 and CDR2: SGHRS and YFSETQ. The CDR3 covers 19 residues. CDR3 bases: TGCGCCAGCAGCTCGATTACTAGCGGGGGGGCCCGTAGAGGCTACGAGCAGTACTTC. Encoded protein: CASSSITSGGARRGYEQYF. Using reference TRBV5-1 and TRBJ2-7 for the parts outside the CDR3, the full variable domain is KAGVTQTPRYLIKTRGQQVTLSCSPISGHRSVSWYQQTPGQGLQFLFEYFSETQRNKGNFPGRFSGRQFSNSRSEMNVSTLELGDSALYLCASSSITSGGARRGYEQYFGPGTRLTVT.

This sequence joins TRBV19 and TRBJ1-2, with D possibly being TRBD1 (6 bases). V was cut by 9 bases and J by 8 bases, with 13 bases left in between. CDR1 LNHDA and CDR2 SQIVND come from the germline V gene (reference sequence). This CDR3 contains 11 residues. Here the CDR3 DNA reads TGTGCCAGCTCGGACAGTCGAGGCTACACCTTC. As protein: CASSDSRGYTF.

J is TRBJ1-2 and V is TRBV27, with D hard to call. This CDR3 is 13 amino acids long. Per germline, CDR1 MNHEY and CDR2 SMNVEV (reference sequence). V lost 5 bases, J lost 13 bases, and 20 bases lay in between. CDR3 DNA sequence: TGTGCCAGCAGTATGGGATCGGGGTCCTGGTGCACCTTC. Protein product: CASSMGSGSWCTF.

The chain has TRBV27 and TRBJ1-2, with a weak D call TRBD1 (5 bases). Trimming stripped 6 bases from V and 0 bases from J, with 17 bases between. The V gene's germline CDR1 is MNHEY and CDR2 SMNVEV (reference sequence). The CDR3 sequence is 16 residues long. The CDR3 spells CASRPRLTVSNYGYTF. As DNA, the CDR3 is TGTGCCAGCAGACCCCGTTTGACAGTTTCTAACTATGGCTACACCTTC.

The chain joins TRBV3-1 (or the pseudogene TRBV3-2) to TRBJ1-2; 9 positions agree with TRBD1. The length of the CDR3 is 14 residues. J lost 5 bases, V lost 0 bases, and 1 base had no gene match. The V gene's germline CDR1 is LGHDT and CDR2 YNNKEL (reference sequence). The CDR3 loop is CASSQEQGAYGYTF. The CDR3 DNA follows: TGTGCCAGCAGCCAAGAACAGGGGGCGTATGGCTACACCTTC.

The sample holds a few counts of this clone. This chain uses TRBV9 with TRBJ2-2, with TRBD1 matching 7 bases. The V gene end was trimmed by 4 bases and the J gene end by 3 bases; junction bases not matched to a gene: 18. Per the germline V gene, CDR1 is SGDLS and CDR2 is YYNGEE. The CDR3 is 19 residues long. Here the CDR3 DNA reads TGTGCCAGCAGCCCCGATAGGGGGCAGTTAGGGTGGTACACCGGGGAGCTGTTTTTT. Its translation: CASSPDRGQLGWYTGELFF.

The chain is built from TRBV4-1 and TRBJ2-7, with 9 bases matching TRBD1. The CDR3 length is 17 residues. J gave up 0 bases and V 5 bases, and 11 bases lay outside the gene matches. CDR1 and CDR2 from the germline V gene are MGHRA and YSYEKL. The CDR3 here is CASSNIQGANNSYEQYF. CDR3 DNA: TGCGCCAGCAGCAACATACAGGGGGCCAATAACTCCTACGAGCAGTACTTC.

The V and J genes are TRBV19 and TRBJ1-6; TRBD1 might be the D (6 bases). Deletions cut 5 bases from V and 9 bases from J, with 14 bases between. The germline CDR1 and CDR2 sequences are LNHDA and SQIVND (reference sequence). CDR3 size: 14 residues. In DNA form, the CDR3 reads TGTGCCAGTAGTCCGCGACAGGAACCTTCACCCCTCCACTTT. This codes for CASSPRQEPSPLHF.

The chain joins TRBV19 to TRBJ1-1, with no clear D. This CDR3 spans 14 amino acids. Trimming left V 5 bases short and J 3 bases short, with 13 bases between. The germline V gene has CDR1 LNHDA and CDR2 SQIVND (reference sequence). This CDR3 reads CASSLSGRDTEAFF. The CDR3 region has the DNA TGTGCCAGTAGTCTCAGCGGGAGGGACACTGAAGCTTTCTTT.